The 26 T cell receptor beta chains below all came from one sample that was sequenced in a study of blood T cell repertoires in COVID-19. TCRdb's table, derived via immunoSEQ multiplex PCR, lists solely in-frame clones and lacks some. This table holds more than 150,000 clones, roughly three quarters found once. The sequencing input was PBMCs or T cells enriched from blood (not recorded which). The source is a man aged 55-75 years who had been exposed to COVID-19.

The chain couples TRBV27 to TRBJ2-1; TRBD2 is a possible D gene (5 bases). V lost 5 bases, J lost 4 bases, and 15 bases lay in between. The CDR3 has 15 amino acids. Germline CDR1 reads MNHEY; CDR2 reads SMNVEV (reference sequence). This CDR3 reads CASSRFEAGYNEQFF. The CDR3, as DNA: TGTGCCAGCAGTCGCTTTGAGGCGGGTTACAATGAGCAGTTCTTC.

The CDR3 region has the DNA TGTGCCAGCACCGAGGACGGGGTTTCACCCCTCCACTTT. It encodes CASTEDGVSPLHF. The V and J genes are TRBV21-1 and TRBJ1-6. TRBV21-1 is a pseudogene. This CDR3 is built from 13 residues.

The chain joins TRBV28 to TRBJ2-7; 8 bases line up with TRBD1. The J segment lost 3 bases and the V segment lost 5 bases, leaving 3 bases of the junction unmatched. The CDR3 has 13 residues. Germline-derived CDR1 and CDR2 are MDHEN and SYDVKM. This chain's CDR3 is CASSRTGLYEQYF. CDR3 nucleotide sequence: TGTGCCAGCAGTCGGACAGGGCTCTACGAGCAGTACTTC.

This CDR3 reads CASRSGQGETEAFF. DNA of the CDR3: TGTGCCAGCCGCTCTGGACAGGGGGAAACTGAAGCTTTCTTT. The chain has TRBV5-8 and TRBJ1-1; TRBD1 aligns across 10 bases. Looked up from germline, CDR1 is SGHTS and CDR2 is YDEGEE. The CDR3 runs to 14 residues. With 7 bases clipped from V and 5 bases from J, the junction kept 8 bases outside the gene matches.

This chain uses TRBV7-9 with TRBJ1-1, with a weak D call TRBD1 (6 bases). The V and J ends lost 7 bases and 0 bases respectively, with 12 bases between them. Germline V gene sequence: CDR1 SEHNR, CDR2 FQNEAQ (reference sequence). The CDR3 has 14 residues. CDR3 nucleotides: TGTGCCAGCAACCCACAGGGAATGAACACTGAAGCTTTCTTT. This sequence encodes CASNPQGMNTEAFF.

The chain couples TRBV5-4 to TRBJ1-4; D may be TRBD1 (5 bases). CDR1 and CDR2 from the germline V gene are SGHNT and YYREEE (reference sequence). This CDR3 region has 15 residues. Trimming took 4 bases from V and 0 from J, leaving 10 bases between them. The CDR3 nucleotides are TGTGCCAGCAGCGTTGGAGGGGCAACTAATGAAAAACTGTTTTTT. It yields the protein CASSVGGATNEKLFF.

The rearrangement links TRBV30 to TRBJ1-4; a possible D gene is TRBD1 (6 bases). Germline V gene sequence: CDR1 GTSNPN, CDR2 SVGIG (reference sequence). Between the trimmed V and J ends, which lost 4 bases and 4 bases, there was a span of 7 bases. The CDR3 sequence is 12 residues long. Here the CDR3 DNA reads TGTGCCTGGAAGGGGGTTAATGAAAAACTGTTTTTT. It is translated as CAWKGVNEKLFF.

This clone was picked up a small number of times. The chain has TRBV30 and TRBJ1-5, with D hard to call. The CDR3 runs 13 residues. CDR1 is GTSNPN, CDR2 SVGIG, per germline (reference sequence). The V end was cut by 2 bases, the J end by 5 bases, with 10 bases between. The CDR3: CAWSKGRDQPQHF. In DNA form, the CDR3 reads TGTGCCTGGAGTAAAGGGCGGGATCAGCCCCAGCATTTT.

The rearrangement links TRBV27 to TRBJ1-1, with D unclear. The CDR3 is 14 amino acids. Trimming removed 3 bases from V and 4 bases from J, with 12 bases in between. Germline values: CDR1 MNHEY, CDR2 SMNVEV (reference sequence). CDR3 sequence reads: CASSFRGLGTEAFF. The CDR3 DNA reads TGTGCCAGCAGTTTTCGCGGGTTGGGCACTGAAGCTTTCTTT.

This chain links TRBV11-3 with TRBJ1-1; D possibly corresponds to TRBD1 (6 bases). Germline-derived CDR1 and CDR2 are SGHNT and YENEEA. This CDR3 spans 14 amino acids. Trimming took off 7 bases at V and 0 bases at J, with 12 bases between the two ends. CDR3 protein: CASNPGAVNTEAFF. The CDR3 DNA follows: TGTGCCAGCAACCCAGGGGCCGTGAACACTGAAGCTTTCTTT.

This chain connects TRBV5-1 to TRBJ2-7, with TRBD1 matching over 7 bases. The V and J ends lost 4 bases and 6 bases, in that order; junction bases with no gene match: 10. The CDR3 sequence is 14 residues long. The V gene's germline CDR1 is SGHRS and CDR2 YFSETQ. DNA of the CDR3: TGCGCCAGCAGCCGAGACAGGGAAGGAGGCGAGCAGTACTTC. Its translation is CASSRDREGGEQYF.

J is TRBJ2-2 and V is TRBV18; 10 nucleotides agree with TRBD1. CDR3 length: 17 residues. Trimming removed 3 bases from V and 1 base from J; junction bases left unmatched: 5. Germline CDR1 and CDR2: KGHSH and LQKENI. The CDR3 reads CASSPRQGAGNTGELFF. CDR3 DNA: TGTGCCAGCTCACCGAGACAGGGGGCGGGGAACACCGGGGAGCTGTTTTTT.

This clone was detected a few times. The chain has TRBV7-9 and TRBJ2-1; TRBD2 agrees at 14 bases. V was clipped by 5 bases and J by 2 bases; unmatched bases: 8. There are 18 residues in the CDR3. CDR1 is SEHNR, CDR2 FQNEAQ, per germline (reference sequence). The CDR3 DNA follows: TGTGCCAGCAGCGACGGGACTAGCGGGAGTGGGCCCTACAATGAGCAGTTCTTC. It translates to CASSDGTSGSGPYNEQFF. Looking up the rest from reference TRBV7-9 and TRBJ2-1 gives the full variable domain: DTGVSQNPRHKITKRGQNVTFRCDPISEHNRLYWYRQTLGQGPEFLTYFQNEAQLEKSRLLSDRFSAERPKGSFSTLEIQRTEQGDSAMYLCASSDGTSGSGPYNEQFFGPGTRLTVL.

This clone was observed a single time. The CDR3 reads CASSPFPGGLAKNIQYF. DNA for the CDR3: TGTGCCAGCTCACCTTTCCCGGGCGGACTAGCCAAAAACATTCAGTACTTC. V gene TRBV18 combines with J gene TRBJ2-4; a possible D gene is TRBD2 (5 bases). V was pared by 3 bases and J by 0 bases, with 15 bases between. The CDR3 covers 17 residues. Germline CDR1 reads KGHSH; CDR2 reads LQKENI.

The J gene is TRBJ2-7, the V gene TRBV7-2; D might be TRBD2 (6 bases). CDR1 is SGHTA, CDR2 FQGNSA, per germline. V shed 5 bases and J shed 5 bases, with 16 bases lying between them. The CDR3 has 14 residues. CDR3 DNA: TGTGCCAGCAGCCCAATCGGGACTCTCAACGAGCAGTACTTC. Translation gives CASSPIGTLNEQYF.

CDR3 DNA sequence: TGTGCCAGCAGTGCCAGTAATCAGCCCCAGCATTTT. This translates into CASSASNQPQHF. The rearrangement joins TRBV25-1 to TRBJ1-5; no reliable D call. CDR3 length equals 12 residues. Germline lookup yields CDR1 MGHDK and CDR2 SYGVNS. Trimming cost V 4 bases and J 4 bases, with 5 bases left between them. Variable domain in full (rest from reference TRBV25-1 and TRBJ1-5): EADIYQTPRYLVIGTGKKITLECSQTMGHDKMYWYQQDPGMELHLIHYSYGVNSTEKGDLSSESTVSRIRTEHFPLTLESARPSHTSQYLCASSASNQPQHFGDGTRLSIL.

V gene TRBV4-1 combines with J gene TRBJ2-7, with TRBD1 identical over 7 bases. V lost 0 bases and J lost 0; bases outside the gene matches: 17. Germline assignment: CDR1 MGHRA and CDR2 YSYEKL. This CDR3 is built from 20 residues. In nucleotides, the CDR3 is TGCGCCAGCAGCCAAGATTTTGCGGGCAGGGGGTCCCTCGTCTCCTACGAGCAGTACTTC. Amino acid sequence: CASSQDFAGRGSLVSYEQYF.

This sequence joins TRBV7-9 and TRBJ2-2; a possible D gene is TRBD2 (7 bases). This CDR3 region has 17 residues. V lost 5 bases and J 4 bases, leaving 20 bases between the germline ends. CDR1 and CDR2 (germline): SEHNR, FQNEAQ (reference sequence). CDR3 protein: CASSNSLRGGTTGELFF. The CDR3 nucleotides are TGTGCCAGCAGCAACTCATTGAGGGGGGGCACCACCGGGGAGCTGTTTTTT.

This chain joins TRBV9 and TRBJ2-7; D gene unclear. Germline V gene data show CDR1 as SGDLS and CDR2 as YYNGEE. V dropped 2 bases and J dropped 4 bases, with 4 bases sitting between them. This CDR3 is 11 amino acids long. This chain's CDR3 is CASSVAYEQYF. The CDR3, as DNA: TGTGCCAGCAGCGTCGCGTACGAGCAGTACTTC. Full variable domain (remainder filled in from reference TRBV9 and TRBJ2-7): DSGVTQTPKHLITATGQRVTLRCSPRSGDLSVYWYQQSLDQGLQFLIQYYNGEERAKGNILERFSAQQFPDLHSELNLSSLELGDSALYFCASSVAYEQYFGPGTRLTVT.

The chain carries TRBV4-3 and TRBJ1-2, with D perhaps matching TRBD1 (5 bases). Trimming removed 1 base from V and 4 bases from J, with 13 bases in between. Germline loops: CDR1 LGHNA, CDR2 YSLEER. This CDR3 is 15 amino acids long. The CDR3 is CASSQGVTASYGYTF. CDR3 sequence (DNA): TGCGCCAGCAGCCAAGGCGTGACAGCCTCCTATGGCTACACCTTC.

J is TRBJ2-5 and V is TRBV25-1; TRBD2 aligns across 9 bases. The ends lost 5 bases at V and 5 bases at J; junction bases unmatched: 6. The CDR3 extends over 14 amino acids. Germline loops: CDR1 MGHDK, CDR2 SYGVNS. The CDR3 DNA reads TGTGCCAGCAGTCTAGCGGGATTGGGTGAGACCCAGTACTTC. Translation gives CASSLAGLGETQYF.

CDR3 residues: CSARGHTEAFF. CDR3 DNA: TGCAGCGCCAGGGGTCACACTGAAGCTTTCTTT. The chain combines TRBV29-1 with TRBJ1-1; possibly TRBD1 for D (6 bases). V was cut by 7 bases and J by 3 bases, with 9 bases left in between. The CDR3 runs 11 residues. The germline CDR1 and CDR2 sequences are SQVTM and ANQGSEA.

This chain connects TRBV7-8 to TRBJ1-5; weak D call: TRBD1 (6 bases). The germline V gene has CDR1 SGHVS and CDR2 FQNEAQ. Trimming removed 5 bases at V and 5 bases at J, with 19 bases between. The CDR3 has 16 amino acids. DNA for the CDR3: TGTGCCAGCAGCGCCGAGGGGGTTGGGGTGGATCAGCCCCAGCATTTT. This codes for CASSAEGVGVDQPQHF.

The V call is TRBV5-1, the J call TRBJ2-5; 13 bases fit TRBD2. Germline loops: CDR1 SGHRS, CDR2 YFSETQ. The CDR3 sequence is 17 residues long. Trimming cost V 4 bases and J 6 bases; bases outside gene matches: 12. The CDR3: CASSLLTSGRAVKTQYF. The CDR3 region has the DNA TGCGCCAGCAGCCTATTAACTAGCGGGAGGGCCGTGAAGACCCAGTACTTC.

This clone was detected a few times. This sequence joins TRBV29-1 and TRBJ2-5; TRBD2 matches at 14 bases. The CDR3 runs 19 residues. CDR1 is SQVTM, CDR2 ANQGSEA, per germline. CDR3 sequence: CIHAAAQGLAGARQETQYF. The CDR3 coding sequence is TGCATCCACGCGGCAGCACAGGGACTAGCGGGAGCCCGCCAAGAGACCCAGTACTTC.

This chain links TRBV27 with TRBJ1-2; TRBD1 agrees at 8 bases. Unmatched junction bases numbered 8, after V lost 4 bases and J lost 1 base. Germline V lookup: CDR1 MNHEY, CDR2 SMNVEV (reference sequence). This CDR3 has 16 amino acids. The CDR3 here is CASSSIRQGINYGYTF. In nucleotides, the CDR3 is TGTGCCAGCAGTTCCATCCGACAGGGGATTAACTATGGCTACACCTTC.